These 29 T cell receptor beta chains were all obtained from the same sample, sequenced in a study of T cell responses to AZD1222 COVID-19 vaccine. Here immunoSEQ multiplex PCR was the method, and the copy in TCRdb shows in-frame clones only, minus some. Counted here are about 140,000 clones, roughly 91% occurring once; the ten biggest clones make up approximately 3%. Source: peripheral blood, taken 28 days after the second AZD1222 dose. These receptors originate from an adult who received the AZD1222 COVID-19 vaccine.

This clone was detected once. The chain is built from TRBV9 and TRBJ1-5; D is unresolved. From germline, CDR1 is SGDLS and CDR2 YYNGEE. This CDR3 is built from 13 residues. V shed 3 bases and J shed 7 bases, with 11 bases lying between them. Here the CDR3 reads CASSAQPAQPQHF. For the CDR3, the DNA is TGTGCCAGCAGCGCCCAACCCGCCCAGCCCCAGCATTTT.

V is TRBV28 and J is TRBJ2-7; either TRBD1 or TRBD2 may fit D (5 bases each). With 6 bases removed from V and 3 bases from J, the gap between germline ends came to 18 bases. Germline V CDR1 and CDR2: MDHEN, SYDVKM. The CDR3 is 15 residues long. The DNA of the CDR3 is TGTGCCAGCAGCCCGGTGGGACCTGCCCGCTACGAGCAGTACTTC. Protein sequence: CASSPVGPARYEQYF.

This chain uses TRBV10-3 with TRBJ1-1, with D hard to call. Trimming took 6 bases from V and 10 from J, leaving 21 bases between them. The CDR3 runs to 14 residues. The germline CDR1 and CDR2 sequences are ENHRY and SYGVKD. CDR3 in amino acids: CAISARSQRYRAFF. The CDR3, as DNA: TGTGCCATCAGCGCACGGTCACAGAGATATCGAGCTTTCTTT.

V gene TRBV18 combines with J gene TRBJ1-6, with D possibly matching TRBD1 (6 bases). Germline assignment: CDR1 KGHSH and CDR2 LQKENI. The length of the CDR3 is 16 residues. V was shortened by 2 bases and J by 10 bases, with 18 bases between the two germline ends. Written as DNA, the CDR3 is TGTGCCAGCTCACCAGCCGTGGGGGCAGAAGGATCACCCCTCCACTTT. Its protein product is CASSPAVGAEGSPLHF.

This chain links TRBV12-3 or TRBV12-4 with TRBJ1-1; TRBD1 is a possible D gene (6 bases). The CDR3 covers 12 residues. Trimming stripped 4 bases from V and 11 bases from J, with 14 bases between. The CDR3 nucleotides are TGTGCCAGCAGTTCTTACAGGGTCCGCGCTTTCTTT. Translated, it gives CASSSYRVRAFF.

This rearrangement joins TRBV9 to TRBJ1-2, with a weak D call TRBD1 (5 bases). The CDR3 runs to 14 residues. V was trimmed by 7 bases and J by 4 bases, leaving 17 bases between them. The V gene's germline CDR1 is SGDLS and CDR2 YYNGEE. CDR3 DNA sequence: TGTGCCAGCGGTCCCATGGGGGGGAGCTATGGCTACACCTTC. Residues: CASGPMGGSYGYTF. The full variable domain, its missing parts supplied by reference TRBV9 and TRBJ1-2, is DSGVTQTPKHLITATGQRVTLRCSPRSGDLSVYWYQQSLDQGLQFLIQYYNGEERAKGNILERFSAQQFPDLHSELNLSSLELGDSALYFCASGPMGGSYGYTFGSGTRLTVV.

The V call is TRBV10-1, the J call TRBJ1-2; D gene ambiguous. The germline V and J ends were trimmed by 8 bases and 3 bases, with 1 base remaining between them. The CDR3 sequence is 9 residues long. CDR1 is WNHNN, CDR2 SYGVQD, per germline (reference sequence). The CDR3 sequence is CASHYGYTF. CDR3 sequence (DNA): TGCGCCAGCCACTATGGCTACACCTTC.

This sequence joins TRBV2 and TRBJ2-3; D unclear. V gave up 4 bases and J gave up 9 bases, with 11 bases separating them. CDR1 and CDR2 from the germline V gene are SNHLY and FYNNEI. The CDR3 is made up of 12 amino acids. CDR3 nucleotide sequence: TGTGCCAGCAGTGTGAACCACGGAACGCAGTATTTT. Residues: CASSVNHGTQYF.

The V gene is TRBV28, the J gene TRBJ1-2; D remains ambiguous. Trimming stripped 2 bases from V and 8 bases from J, with 9 bases between. Germline V gene sequence: CDR1 MDHEN, CDR2 SYDVKM. The length of the CDR3 is 12 residues. Written as DNA, the CDR3 is TGTGCCAGCAGTTTAAAAGGGAAGGGCTACACCTTC. This codes for CASSLKGKGYTF.

The DNA for the CDR3 is TGTGCCAGCAGCGTACAGGGGGCAGAGGTTGGAAACACCATATATTTT. This translates into CASSVQGAEVGNTIYF. The V call is TRBV5-4, the J call TRBJ1-3, with 9 bases fitting TRBD1. Germline CDR1 and CDR2: SGHNT and YYREEE (reference sequence). V shed 4 bases, J shed 3 bases, and the junction held 8 bases outside the gene matches. The CDR3 is 16 amino acids.

The rearrangement joins TRBV5-1 to TRBJ2-7; D gene unclear. The germline CDR1 and CDR2 sequences are SGHRS and YFSETQ. The germline V and J ends were trimmed by 2 bases and 3 bases, with 9 bases remaining between them. This CDR3 is 13 amino acids long. The CDR3 sequence: CASSFSTGYEQYF. CDR3 in DNA: TGCGCCAGCAGCTTTAGTACGGGCTACGAGCAGTACTTC.

A single count supports this clone. The V call is TRBV2, the J call TRBJ1-3; D possibly corresponds to TRBD1 (5 bases). In germline, CDR1 is SNHLY, CDR2 FYNNEI. Trimming cost V 7 bases and J 3 bases, with 7 bases left between them. The CDR3 covers 12 residues. In nucleotides, the CDR3 is TGTGCCAGCATGACAGATGGAAACACCATATATTTT. Its protein is CASMTDGNTIYF.

The count of this clone is one. The CDR3: CASSTGTPTSNEQFF. CDR3 in DNA: TGTGCCAGTAGTACCGGGACTCCCACGTCGAATGAGCAGTTCTTC. V and J are TRBV19 and TRBJ2-1; D is possibly TRBD2 (6 bases). CDR1 and CDR2 (germline): LNHDA, SQIVND (reference sequence). Trimming removed 4 bases at V and 7 bases at J, with 17 bases between. This CDR3 contains 15 residues. Full variable domain (remainder filled in from reference TRBV19 and TRBJ2-1): DGGITQSPKYLFRKEGQNVTLSCEQNLNHDAMYWYRQDPGQGLRLIYYSQIVNDFQKGDIAEGYSVSREKKESFPLTVTSAQKNPTAFYLCASSTGTPTSNEQFFGPGTRLTVL.

The chain uses TRBV7-9 and TRBJ2-1, with D possibly being TRBD2 (6 bases). Germline V CDR1 and CDR2: SEHNR, FQNEAQ (reference sequence). The CDR3 extends over 15 amino acids. The V and J ends lost 9 bases and 0 bases respectively, with 15 bases between them. CDR3 region: CASPYDGSSYNEQFF. The DNA of the CDR3 is TGTGCCAGTCCGTATGACGGGAGCTCCTACAATGAGCAGTTCTTC.

CDR3 sequence: CASSLVHNSEAFF. The DNA of the CDR3 is TGCGCCAGCAGCTTGGTGCACAATTCTGAAGCTTTCTTT. The rearrangement joins TRBV5-1 to TRBJ1-1, with unresolved D. Looked up from germline, CDR1 is SGHRS and CDR2 is YFSETQ. The V gene lost 0 bases and the J gene lost 6 bases, with 9 bases spanning the gap. The CDR3 contains 13 residues. Variable domain in full (rest from reference TRBV5-1 and TRBJ1-1): KAGVTQTPRYLIKTRGQQVTLSCSPISGHRSVSWYQQTPGQGLQFLFEYFSETQRNKGNFPGRFSGRQFSNSRSEMNVSTLELGDSALYLCASSLVHNSEAFFGQGTRLTVV.

The V and J genes are TRBV28 and TRBJ1-2, with D possibly matching TRBD1 (5 bases). Germline V gene sequence: CDR1 MDHEN, CDR2 SYDVKM. This CDR3 is 12 amino acids long. The CDR3 sequence: CALGRGLDGYTF. CDR3 bases: TGTGCACTGGGGAGGGGTCTCGATGGCTACACCTTC.

The gene calls are TRBV27 and TRBJ2-5; D is ambiguous. There are 13 residues in the CDR3. The germline gives CDR1 MNHEY, CDR2 SMNVEV (reference sequence). Trimming removed 5 bases from V and 5 bases from J, with 12 bases in between. In DNA form, the CDR3 reads TGTGCCAGCAGTGTGACCCGAAGGGAGACCCAGTACTTC. Protein product: CASSVTRRETQYF.

The genes are TRBV5-1 and TRBJ2-7, with D tentatively TRBD1 or TRBD2 (9 bases each). Germline CDR1 and CDR2: SGHRS and YFSETQ. This CDR3 spans 18 amino acids. Trimming stripped 4 bases from V and 0 bases from J, with 23 bases between. The CDR3, as DNA: TGCGCCAGCAGCCCCGCTAGCGGGACAGGGCCGATCTCCTACGAGCAGTACTTC. It codes for CASSPASGTGPISYEQYF.

The V and J genes are TRBV30 and TRBJ1-6; D is ambiguous. Germline V gene sequence: CDR1 GTSNPN, CDR2 SVGIG (reference sequence). Trimming shortened V by 7 bases and J by 7 bases, and 11 bases separated the two germline ends. This CDR3 contains 12 residues. This CDR3 is CAFGVENSPLHF. The CDR3 nucleotides are TGTGCCTTTGGGGTGGAGAATTCACCCCTCCACTTT.

This clone appeared a single time. The chain uses TRBV6-2 or TRBV6-3 and TRBJ2-1; 8 nucleotides agree with TRBD1. The CDR3 is made up of 14 amino acids. Trimming at V came to 4 bases and at J to 2 bases, leaving 1 base not matched to a gene. CDR1 MNHEY and CDR2 SVGEGT come from the germline V gene. CDR3 nucleotide sequence: TGTGCCAGCAGTTCAGGGGGCCCCTACAATGAGCAGTTCTTC. Amino acids: CASSSGGPYNEQFF.

The gene calls are TRBV23-1 and TRBJ2-1; the D is unclear. TRBV23-1 is sorted into the ORF group, with uncertain function. Trimming removed 1 base at V and 12 bases at J, with 13 bases between. The CDR3 is made up of 13 amino acids. CDR3 sequence reads: CASSQLFIRAQFF. The CDR3 nucleotides are TGCGCCAGCAGTCAATTGTTCATAAGAGCGCAGTTCTTC.

This clone was detected only a few times. The chain couples TRBV5-4 to TRBJ2-7, with 12 bases matching TRBD2. Germline CDR1 and CDR2: SGHNT and YYREEE (reference sequence). This CDR3 has 15 amino acids. The trim removed 0 bases at V and 4 bases at J, leaving 2 bases unmatched. The CDR3 loop reads CASSLGTSGVYEQYF. The CDR3 nucleotides read TGTGCCAGCAGCTTGGGGACTAGCGGGGTGTACGAGCAGTACTTC.

In this sample, this clone turned up a few times. The chain recombines TRBV7-9 with TRBJ2-7, with TRBD1 as a possible D gene (5 bases). CDR1 is SEHNR, CDR2 FQNEAQ, per germline (reference sequence). V gave up 5 bases and J gave up 3 bases, with 17 bases separating them. The CDR3 totals 15 residues. The CDR3 region has the DNA TGTGCCAGCAGCCCTAAGACCGGACATCTCTACGAGCAGTACTTC. Protein sequence: CASSPKTGHLYEQYF.

The genes are TRBV6-5 and TRBJ2-3, with D unresolved. V gave up 6 bases and J gave up 2 bases, with 9 bases separating them. The CDR3 is 13 residues long. Germline assignment: CDR1 MNHEY and CDR2 SVGAGI. The CDR3 nucleotides are TGTGCCAGCAGGCGCCAGTTCACAGATACGCAGTATTTT. Protein product: CASRRQFTDTQYF.

The chain has TRBV5-1 and TRBJ2-7; D possibly corresponds to TRBD1 (6 bases). Germline assignment: CDR1 SGHRS and CDR2 YFSETQ. The CDR3 runs to 14 residues. Trimming cost V 4 bases and J 4 bases, with 15 bases left between them. CDR3 loop: CASSTRVGAYEQYF. The DNA of the CDR3 is TGCGCCAGCAGCACTAGAGTGGGGGCTTACGAGCAGTACTTC.

This sequence joins TRBV4-1 and TRBJ1-3; no definite D call. Germline values: CDR1 MGHRA, CDR2 YSYEKL. The CDR3 spans 15 residues. V shed 5 bases and J shed 1 base, with 12 bases lying between them. CDR3 protein: CASSYTPASGNTIYF. CDR3 nucleotides: TGCGCCAGCAGCTATACCCCAGCGTCTGGAAACACCATATATTTT.

This rearrangement joins TRBV9 to TRBJ1-1; D unresolved. The V and J ends lost 4 bases and 0 bases respectively, with 7 bases between them. In germline, CDR1 is SGDLS, CDR2 YYNGEE. The CDR3 spans 13 residues. The CDR3 region is CASSPEVNTEAFF. CDR3 nucleotides: TGTGCCAGCAGCCCAGAAGTGAACACTGAAGCTTTCTTT.

Written as DNA, the CDR3 is TGTGCCAGCAAGGGGGTTTGGGGGTCCTATAATTCACCCCTCCACTTT. This codes for CASKGVWGSYNSPLHF. The chain couples TRBV28 to TRBJ1-6; possible D gene TRBD1, 6 bases. V was cut by 7 bases and J by 1 base, with 14 bases left in between. CDR3 length equals 16 residues. The germline CDR1 and CDR2 sequences are MDHEN and SYDVKM.

The CDR3 region has the DNA TGCGCCAGCAGCATGGGAGCGGCTAGCACAGATACGCAGTATTTT. This gives the protein CASSMGAASTDTQYF. The gene calls are TRBV5-1 and TRBJ2-3; D is possibly TRBD2 (5 bases). Germline V gene sequence: CDR1 SGHRS, CDR2 YFSETQ. The CDR3 is 15 amino acids. The V and J ends lost 4 bases and 0 bases respectively, with 12 bases between them. The full variable domain, its missing parts supplied by reference TRBV5-1 and TRBJ2-3, is KAGVTQTPRYLIKTRGQQVTLSCSPISGHRSVSWYQQTPGQGLQFLFEYFSETQRNKGNFPGRFSGRQFSNSRSEMNVSTLELGDSALYLCASSMGAASTDTQYFGPGTRLTVL.